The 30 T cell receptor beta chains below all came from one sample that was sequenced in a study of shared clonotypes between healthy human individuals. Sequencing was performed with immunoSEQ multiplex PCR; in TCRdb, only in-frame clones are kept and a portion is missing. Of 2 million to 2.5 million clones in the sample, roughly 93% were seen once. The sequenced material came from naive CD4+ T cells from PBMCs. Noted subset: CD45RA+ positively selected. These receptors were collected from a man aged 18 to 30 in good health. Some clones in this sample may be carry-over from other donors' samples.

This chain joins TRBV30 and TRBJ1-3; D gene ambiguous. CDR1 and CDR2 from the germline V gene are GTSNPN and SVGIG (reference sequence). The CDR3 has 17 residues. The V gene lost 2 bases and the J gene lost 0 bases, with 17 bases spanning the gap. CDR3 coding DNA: TGTGCCTGGAGTAGAACTGACCACTTACTCTCTGGAAACACCATATATTTT. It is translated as CAWSRTDHLLSGNTIYF.

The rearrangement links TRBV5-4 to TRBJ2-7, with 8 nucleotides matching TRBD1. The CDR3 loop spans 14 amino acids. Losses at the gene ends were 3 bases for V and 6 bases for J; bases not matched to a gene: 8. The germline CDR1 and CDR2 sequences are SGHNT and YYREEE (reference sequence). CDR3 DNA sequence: TGTGCCAGCAGCTCCCGACAGGGGAGTAGCGAGCAGTACTTC. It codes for CASSSRQGSSEQYF.

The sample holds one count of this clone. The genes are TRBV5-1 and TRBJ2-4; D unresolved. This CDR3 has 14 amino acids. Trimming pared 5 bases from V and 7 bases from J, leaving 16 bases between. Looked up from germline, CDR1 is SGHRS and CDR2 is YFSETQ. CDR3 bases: TGCGCCAGCAGTTTCAGGAGCCCCCAGAACATTCAGTACTTC. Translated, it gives CASSFRSPQNIQYF.

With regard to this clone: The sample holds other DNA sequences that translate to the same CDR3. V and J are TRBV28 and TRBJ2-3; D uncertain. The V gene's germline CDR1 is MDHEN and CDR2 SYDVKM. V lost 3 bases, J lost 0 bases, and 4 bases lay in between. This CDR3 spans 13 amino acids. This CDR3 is CASSLQSTDTQYF. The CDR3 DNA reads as TGTGCCAGCAGTTTGCAGAGCACAGATACGCAGTATTTT.

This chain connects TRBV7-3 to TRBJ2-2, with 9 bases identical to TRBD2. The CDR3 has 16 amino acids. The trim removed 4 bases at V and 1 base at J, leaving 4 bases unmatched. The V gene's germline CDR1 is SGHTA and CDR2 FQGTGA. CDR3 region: CASSSREGQNTGELFF. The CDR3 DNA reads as TGTGCCAGCAGCTCGCGGGAGGGACAGAACACCGGGGAGCTGTTTTTT.

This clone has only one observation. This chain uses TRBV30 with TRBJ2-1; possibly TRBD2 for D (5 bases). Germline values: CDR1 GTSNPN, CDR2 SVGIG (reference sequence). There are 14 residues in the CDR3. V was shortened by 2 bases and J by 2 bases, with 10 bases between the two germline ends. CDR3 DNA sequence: TGTGCCTGGAGTCACTTCGGGGCCTACAATGAGCAGTTCTTC. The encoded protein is CAWSHFGAYNEQFF.

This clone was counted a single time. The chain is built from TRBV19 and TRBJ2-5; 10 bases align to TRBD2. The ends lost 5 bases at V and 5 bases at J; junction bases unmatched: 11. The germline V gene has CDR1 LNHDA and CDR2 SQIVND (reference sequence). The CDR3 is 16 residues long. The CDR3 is CASSPMWTSGEETQYF. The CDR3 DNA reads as TGTGCCAGTAGTCCAATGTGGACTAGCGGCGAGGAGACCCAGTACTTC.

This CDR3 is CASSLEWGAGELFF. CDR3 coding DNA: TGTGCCAGCAGCTTAGAATGGGGTGCCGGGGAGCTGTTTTTT. This rearrangement joins TRBV7-2 to TRBJ2-2; the D is unclear. The germline CDR1 and CDR2 sequences are SGHTA and FQGNSA. V was trimmed by 1 base and J by 6 bases, leaving 9 bases between them. The CDR3 spans 14 residues.

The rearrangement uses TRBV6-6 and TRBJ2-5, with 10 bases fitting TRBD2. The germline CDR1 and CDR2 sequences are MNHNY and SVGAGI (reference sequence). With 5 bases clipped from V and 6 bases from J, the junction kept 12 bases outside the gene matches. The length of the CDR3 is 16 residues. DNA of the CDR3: TGTGCCAGCAGTGGCAGTTCAGCGGGAGGGTCGAAGACCCAGTACTTC. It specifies CASSGSSAGGSKTQYF.

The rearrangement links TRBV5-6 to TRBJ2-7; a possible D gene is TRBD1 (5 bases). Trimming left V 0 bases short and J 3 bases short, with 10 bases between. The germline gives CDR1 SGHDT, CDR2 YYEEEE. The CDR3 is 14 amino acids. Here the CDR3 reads CASSLDRSLYEQYF. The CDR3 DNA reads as TGTGCCAGCAGCTTGGACAGGAGCCTCTACGAGCAGTACTTC.

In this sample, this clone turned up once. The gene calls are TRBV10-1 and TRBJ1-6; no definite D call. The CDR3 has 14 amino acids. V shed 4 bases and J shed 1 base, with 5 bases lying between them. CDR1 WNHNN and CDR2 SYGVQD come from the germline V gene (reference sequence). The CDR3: CASSAGSYNSPLHF. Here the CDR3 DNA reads TGCGCCAGCAGTGCGGGTTCCTATAATTCACCCCTCCACTTT.

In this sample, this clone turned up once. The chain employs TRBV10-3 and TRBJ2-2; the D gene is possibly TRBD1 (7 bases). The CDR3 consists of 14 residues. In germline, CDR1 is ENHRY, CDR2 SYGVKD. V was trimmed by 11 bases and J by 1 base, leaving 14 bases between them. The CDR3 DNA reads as TGTGCCTCCAGGGGGGATCAGAACACCGGGGAGCTGTTTTTT. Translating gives CASRGDQNTGELFF.

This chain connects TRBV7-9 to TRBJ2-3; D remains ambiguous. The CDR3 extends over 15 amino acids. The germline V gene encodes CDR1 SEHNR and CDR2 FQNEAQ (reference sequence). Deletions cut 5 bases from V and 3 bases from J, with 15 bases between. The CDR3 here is CASSPIQTATDTQYF. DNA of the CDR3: TGTGCCAGCAGCCCAATTCAAACGGCTACAGATACGCAGTATTTT.

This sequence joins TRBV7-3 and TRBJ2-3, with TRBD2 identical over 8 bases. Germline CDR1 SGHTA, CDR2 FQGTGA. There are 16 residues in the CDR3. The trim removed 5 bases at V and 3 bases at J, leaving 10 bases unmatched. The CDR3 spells CASSRAGGAGTDTQYF. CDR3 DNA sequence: TGTGCCAGCAGCCGCGCGGGGGGCGCGGGGACAGATACGCAGTATTTT.

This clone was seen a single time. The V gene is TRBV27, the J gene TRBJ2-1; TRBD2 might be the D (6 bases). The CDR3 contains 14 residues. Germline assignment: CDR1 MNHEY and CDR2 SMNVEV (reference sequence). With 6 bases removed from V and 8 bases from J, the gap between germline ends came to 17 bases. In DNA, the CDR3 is TGTGCCAGCAGCGAATGGCTAGCGATCGATGAGCAGTTCTTC. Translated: CASSEWLAIDEQFF.

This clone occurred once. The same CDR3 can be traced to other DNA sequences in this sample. The CDR3 sequence: CASSARTNTGELFF. The CDR3 DNA reads TGTGCCAGCAGTGCCCGAACGAACACCGGGGAGCTGTTTTTT. V and J are TRBV25-1 and TRBJ2-2; D is undetermined. The CDR3 is 14 amino acids. V was shortened by 4 bases and J by 0 bases, with 6 bases between the two germline ends. The germline V gene has CDR1 MGHDK and CDR2 SYGVNS.

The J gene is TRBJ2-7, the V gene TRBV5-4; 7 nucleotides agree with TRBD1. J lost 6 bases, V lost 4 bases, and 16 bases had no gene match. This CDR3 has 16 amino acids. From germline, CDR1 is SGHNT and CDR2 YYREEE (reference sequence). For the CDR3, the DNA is TGTGCCAGCAGCATCCGGGACAGACCTATTATTAGCGAGCAGTACTTC. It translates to CASSIRDRPIISEQYF.

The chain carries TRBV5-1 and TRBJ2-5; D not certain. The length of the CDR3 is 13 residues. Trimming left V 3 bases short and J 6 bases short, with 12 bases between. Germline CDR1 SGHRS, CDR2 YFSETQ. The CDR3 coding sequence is TGCGCCAGCAGCTCCCCCCGGCAAAAGACCCAGTACTTC. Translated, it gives CASSSPRQKTQYF. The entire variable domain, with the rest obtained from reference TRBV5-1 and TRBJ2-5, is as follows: KAGVTQTPRYLIKTRGQQVTLSCSPISGHRSVSWYQQTPGQGLQFLFEYFSETQRNKGNFPGRFSGRQFSNSRSEMNVSTLELGDSALYLCASSSPRQKTQYFGPGTRLLVL.

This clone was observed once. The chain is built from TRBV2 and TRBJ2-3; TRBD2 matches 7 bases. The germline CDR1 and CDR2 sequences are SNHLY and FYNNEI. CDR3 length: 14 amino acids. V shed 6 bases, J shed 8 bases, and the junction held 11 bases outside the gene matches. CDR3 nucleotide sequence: TGTGCCAGCAGCGCCGGGACTACTTTAGCTACGCAGTATTTT. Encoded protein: CASSAGTTLATQYF.

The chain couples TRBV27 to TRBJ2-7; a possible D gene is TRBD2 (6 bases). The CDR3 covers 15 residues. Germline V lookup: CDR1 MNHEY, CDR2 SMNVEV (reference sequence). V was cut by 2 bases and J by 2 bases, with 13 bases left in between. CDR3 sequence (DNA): TGTGCCAGCAGTTTAGAGTTGGGAGGTCCCTACGAGCAGTACTTC. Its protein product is CASSLELGGPYEQYF.

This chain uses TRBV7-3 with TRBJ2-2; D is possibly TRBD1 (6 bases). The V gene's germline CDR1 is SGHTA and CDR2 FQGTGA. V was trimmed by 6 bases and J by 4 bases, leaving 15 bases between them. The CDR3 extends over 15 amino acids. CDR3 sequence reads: CASSPQGLVTGELFF. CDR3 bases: TGTGCCAGCAGTCCGCAGGGGCTGGTCACCGGGGAGCTGTTTTTT.

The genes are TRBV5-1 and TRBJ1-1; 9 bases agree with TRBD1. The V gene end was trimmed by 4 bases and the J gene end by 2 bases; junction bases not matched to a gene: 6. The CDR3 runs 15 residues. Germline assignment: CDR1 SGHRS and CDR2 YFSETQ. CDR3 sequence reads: CASSPSTGGNTEAFF. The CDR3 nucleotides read TGCGCCAGCAGCCCATCGACAGGGGGAAACACTGAAGCTTTCTTT. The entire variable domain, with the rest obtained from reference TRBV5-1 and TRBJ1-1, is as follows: KAGVTQTPRYLIKTRGQQVTLSCSPISGHRSVSWYQQTPGQGLQFLFEYFSETQRNKGNFPGRFSGRQFSNSRSEMNVSTLELGDSALYLCASSPSTGGNTEAFFGQGTRLTVV.

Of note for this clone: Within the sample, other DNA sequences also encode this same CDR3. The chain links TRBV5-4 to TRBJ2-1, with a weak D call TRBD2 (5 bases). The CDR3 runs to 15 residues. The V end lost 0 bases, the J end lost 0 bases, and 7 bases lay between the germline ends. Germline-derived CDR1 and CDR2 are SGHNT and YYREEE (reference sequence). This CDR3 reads CASSLAADSYNEQFF. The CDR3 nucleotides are TGTGCCAGCAGCTTGGCAGCGGACTCCTACAATGAGCAGTTCTTC.

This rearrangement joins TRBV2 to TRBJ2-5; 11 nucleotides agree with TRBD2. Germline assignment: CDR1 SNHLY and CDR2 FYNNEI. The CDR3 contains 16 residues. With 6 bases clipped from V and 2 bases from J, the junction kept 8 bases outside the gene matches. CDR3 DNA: TGTGCCAGCAGCGACGGGGGACTAGCGGAACAAGAGACCCAGTACTTC. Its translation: CASSDGGLAEQETQYF. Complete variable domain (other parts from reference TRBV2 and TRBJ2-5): EPEVTQTPSHQVTQMGQEVILRCVPISNHLYFYWYRQILGQKVEFLVSFYNNEISEKSEIFDDQFSVERPDGSNFTLKIRSTKLEDSAMYFCASSDGGLAEQETQYFGPGTRLLVL.

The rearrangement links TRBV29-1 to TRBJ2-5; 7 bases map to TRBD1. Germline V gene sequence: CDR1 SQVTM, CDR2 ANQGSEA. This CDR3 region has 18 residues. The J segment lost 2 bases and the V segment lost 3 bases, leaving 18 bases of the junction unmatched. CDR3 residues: CSVERDSYFSGRQETQYF. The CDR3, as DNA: TGCAGCGTTGAGAGGGACAGCTATTTCTCGGGGCGTCAAGAGACCCAGTACTTC.

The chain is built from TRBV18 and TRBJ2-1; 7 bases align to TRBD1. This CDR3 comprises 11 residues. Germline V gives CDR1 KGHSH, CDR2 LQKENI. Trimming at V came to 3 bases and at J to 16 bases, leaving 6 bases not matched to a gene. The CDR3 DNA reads TGTGCCAGCTCACCCGGGGACAGCCACTTCTTC. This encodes CASSPGDSHFF.

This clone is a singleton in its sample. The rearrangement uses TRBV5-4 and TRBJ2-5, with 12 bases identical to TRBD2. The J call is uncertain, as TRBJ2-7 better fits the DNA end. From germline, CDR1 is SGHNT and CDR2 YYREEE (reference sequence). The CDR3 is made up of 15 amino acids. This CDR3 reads CASSAGLAGSYEQYF. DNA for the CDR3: TGTGCCAGCAGTGCCGGACTAGCGGGATCCTACGAGCAGTACTTC.

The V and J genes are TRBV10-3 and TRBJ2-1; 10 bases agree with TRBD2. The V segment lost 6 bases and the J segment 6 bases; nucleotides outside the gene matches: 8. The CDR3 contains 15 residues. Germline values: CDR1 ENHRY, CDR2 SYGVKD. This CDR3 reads CAISPSGREGNEQFF. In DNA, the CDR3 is TGTGCCATCAGCCCTAGCGGGAGAGAGGGCAATGAGCAGTTCTTC.

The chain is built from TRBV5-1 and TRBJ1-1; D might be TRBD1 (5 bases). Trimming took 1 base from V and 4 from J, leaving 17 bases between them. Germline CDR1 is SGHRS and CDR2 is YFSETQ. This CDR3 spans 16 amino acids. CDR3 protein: CASSLLWGPVGTEAFF. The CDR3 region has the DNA TGCGCCAGCAGCTTGCTATGGGGACCCGTGGGCACTGAAGCTTTCTTT.

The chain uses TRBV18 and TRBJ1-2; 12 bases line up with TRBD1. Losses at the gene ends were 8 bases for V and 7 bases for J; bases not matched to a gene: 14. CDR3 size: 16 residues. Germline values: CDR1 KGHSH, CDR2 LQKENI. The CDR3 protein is CASTGTGGASIRGYTF. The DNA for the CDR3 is TGTGCCAGCACCGGGACAGGGGGCGCGTCTATACGTGGCTACACCTTC. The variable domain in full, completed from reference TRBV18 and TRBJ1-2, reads NAGVMQNPRHLVRRRGQEARLRCSPMKGHSHVYWYRQLPEEGLKFMVYLQKENIIDESGMPKERFSAEFPKEGPSILRIQQVVRGDSAAYFCASTGTGGASIRGYTFGSGTRLTVV.